This T cell receptor beta chain was captured by sequencing in a study of spatial heterogeneity in lung cancer. This clonotype was seen a handful of times. This beta chain appears as a stray read in a library generated for alpha chains; its size is not informative. CDR3 size: 12 residues. CDR1 is SQVTM, CDR2 ANQGSEA, per germline. The V and J ends lost 7 bases and 7 bases respectively, with 17 bases between them. Using its own MiXCR run on the 5' RACE reads, TCRdb lists one record per CDR3 protein. The data show 9,500 to 15,000 distinct CDR3 sequences, roughly 6.2% seen once. Time point indicated: sample taken at primary tumor resection. Unsorted whole RNA from tumor, nontumor lung or frozen PBMC underwent sequencing.

This clonotype was obtained from a male donor with early-stage non-small cell lung cancer. V usage is TRBV29-1 and J usage is TRBJ2-7; tentative D call: TRBD2 (5 bases). This specimen was normal lung tissue next to the tumor, taken at surgery. In DNA form, the CDR3 reads TGCAGCGGGAGCGCGGGTCCGTGGGAGCAGTACTTC. Amino acid sequence: CSGSAGPWEQYF.